This T cell receptor beta chain was recovered during a study of T cell responses to AZD1222 COVID-19 vaccine. Study-level findings and limits: Researchers took repertoire samples only after the peak T cell response had come. Nearly half of the spike-specific TCRs reportedly recognize variant regions that carry no mutations. Rises in breadth and depth of Spike-specific TCRs came after two AZD1222 doses.

This table comes from immunoSEQ multiplex PCR, and its TCRdb copy is limited to in-frame clones, with some not included. The sample shows some 140,000 clones, about 88% of them seen only once. The germline V gene has CDR1 SGHTA and CDR2 FQGNSA. Trimming removed 1 base at V and 1 base at J, with 7 bases between. The CDR3 consists of 14 residues. In this sample, this clone turned up a few times. What it binds is not known. The material sequenced was peripheral blood, taken on day 0 of AZD1222 vaccination. The sequence derives from an adult in good health. V is TRBV7-2 and J is TRBJ1-1; D gene ambiguous. CDR3 coding DNA: TGTGCCAGCAGCTTAGGCCGGTCGAACACTGAAGCTTTCTTT. This gives the protein CASSLGRSNTEAFF.